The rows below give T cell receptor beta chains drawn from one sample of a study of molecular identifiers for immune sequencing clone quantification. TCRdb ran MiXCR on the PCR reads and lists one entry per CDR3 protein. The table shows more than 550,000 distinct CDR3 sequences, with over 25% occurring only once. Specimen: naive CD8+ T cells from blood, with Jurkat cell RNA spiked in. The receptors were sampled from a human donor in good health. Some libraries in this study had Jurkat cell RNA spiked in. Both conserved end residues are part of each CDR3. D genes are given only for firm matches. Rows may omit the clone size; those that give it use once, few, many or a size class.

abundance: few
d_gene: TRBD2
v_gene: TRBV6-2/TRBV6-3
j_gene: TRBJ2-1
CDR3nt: TGTGCCAGCAGTTACAATCCGGGACTAGCGGGAGCGGTTAACAATGAGCAGTTCTTC
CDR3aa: CASSYNPGLAGAVNNEQFF

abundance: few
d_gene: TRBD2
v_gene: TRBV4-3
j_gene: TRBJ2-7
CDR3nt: TGCGCCAGCAGCCAAGATTTTGGGGCAGCGGGACTGACCTACGAGCAGTACTTC
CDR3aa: CASSQDFGAAGLTYEQYF

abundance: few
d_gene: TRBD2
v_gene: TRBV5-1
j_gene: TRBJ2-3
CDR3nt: TGCGCCAGCAGCAGCGAGCGGGGGGGGCGGGATACGCAGTATTTT
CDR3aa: CASSSERGGRDTQYF

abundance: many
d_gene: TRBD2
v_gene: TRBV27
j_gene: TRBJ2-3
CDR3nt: TGTGCCAGCAGTCTACTAGCGGGAGTAGCAGATACGCAGTATTTT
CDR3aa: CASSLLAGVADTQYF

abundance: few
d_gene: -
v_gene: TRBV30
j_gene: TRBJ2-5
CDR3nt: TGTGCCTGGAGTCCGCGGCAAATGAAAGGGACCCAGTACTTC
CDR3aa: CAWSPRQMKGTQYF

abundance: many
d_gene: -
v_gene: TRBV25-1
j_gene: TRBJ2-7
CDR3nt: TGTGCCAGCAGTGGCGGGACTTTTAGCTCCTACGAGCAGTACTTC
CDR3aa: CASSGGTFSSYEQYF

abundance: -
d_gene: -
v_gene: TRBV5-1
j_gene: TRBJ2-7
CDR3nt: TGCGCCAGCAGCTGGGTGACACTTGACTACGAGCAGTACTTC
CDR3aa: CASSWVTLDYEQYF

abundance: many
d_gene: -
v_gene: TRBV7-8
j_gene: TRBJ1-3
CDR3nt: TGTGCCAGCAGCTTAGGGTCGACAGTATCTGGAAACACCATATATTTT
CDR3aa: CASSLGSTVSGNTIYF

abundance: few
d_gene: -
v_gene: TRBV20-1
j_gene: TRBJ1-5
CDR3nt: TGCAGTGCTAGAGATCCGACAGATAGCAATCAGCCCCAGCATTTT
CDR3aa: CSARDPTDSNQPQHF

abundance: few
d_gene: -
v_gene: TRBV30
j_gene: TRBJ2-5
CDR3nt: TGTGCCTGGAGTACGGACATCCTCGAGACCCAGTACTTC
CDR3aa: CAWSTDILETQYF

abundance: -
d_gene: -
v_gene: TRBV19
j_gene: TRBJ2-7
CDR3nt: TGTGCCAGTAGTTACGGGGCGACCTACGAGCAGTACTTC
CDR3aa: CASSYGATYEQYF

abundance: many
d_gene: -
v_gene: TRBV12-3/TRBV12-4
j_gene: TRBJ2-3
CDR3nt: TGTGCCAGCAGTTTAAAATTAAGCACAGATACGCAGTATTTT
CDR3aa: CASSLKLSTDTQYF

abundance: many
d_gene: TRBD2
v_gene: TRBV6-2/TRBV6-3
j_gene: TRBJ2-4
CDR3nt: TGTGCCAGCAGTTCCCCCCCGGGACTAGGGCGCAAAAACATTCAGTACTTC
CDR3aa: CASSSPPGLGRKNIQYF

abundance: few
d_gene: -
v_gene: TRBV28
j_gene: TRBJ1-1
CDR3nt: TGTGCCAGCAGGGGTCCCCGCGGGCACACCGACCCAACATCCGAGGCTTTCTTT
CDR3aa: CASRGPRGHTDPTSEAFF

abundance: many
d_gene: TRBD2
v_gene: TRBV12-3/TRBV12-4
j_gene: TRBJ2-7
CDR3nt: TGTGCCAGCAGCTCCCCGGGGGTGGTAGCGGGAGGGTACGAGCAGTACTTC
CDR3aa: CASSSPGVVAGGYEQYF

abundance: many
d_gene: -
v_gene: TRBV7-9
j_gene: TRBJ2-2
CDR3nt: TGTGCCAGCAGCACCCAGACTACTCCAGGTCCCGGGGAGCTGTTTTTT
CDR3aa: CASSTQTTPGPGELFF

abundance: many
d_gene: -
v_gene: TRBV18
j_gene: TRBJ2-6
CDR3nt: TGTGCCAGCTCACCCCCGGGATTCTCTGGGGCCAACGTCCTGACTTTC
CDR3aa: CASSPPGFSGANVLTF

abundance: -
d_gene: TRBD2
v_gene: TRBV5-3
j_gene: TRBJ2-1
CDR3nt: TGTGCCAGCAGCTTCTCCGCGGGAGCGGGTAATGAGCAGTTCTTC
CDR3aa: CASSFSAGAGNEQFF

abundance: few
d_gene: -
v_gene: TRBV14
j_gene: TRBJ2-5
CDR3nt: TGTGCCAGCAGCCAAGCGTTCAGGGGCAGGGAGACCCAGTACTTC
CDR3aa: CASSQAFRGRETQYF

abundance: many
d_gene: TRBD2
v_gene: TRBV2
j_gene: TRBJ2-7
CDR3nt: TGTGCCAGCAGCTTCCCCGGGACTAGCGGGGAGTACGAGCAGTACTTC
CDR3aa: CASSFPGTSGEYEQYF

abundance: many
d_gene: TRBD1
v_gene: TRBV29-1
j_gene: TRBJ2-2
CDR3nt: TGCAGCGCCCTTATACAGGGGGCCGGGGAGCTGTTTTTT
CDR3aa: CSALIQGAGELFF

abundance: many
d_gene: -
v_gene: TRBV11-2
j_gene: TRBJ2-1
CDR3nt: TGTGCCAGCAGCGTCGGACAAATCTACAATGAGCAGTTCTTC
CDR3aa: CASSVGQIYNEQFF

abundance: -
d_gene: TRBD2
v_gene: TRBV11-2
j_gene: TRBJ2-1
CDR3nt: TGTGCCAGCAGCCTGAATAGCGGGCCCCTTTACAATGAGCAGTTCTTC
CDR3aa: CASSLNSGPLYNEQFF

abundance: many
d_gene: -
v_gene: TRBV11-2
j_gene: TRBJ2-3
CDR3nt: TGTGCCGAAGGGCAGCAGTATTTT
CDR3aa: CAEGQQYF

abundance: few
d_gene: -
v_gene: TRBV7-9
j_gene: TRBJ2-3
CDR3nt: TGTGCCAGCAGCTTAGTTACAGGTACGCAGTATTTT
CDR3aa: CASSLVTGTQYF

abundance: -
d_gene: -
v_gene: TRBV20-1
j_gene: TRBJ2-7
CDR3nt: TGCAGTGCTAGAGATTTTTCGGACATGCCAACCCCCTACGTGCAGTACTTC
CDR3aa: CSARDFSDMPTPYVQYF

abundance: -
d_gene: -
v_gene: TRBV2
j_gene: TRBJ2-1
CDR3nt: TGTGCCAGCAGTGAAGCGCCTATGAGCTCCTACAATGAGCAGTTCTTC
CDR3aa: CASSEAPMSSYNEQFF

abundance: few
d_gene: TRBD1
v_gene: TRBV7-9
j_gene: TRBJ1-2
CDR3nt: TGTGCCAGCAGCTCGGACAGGGTGAAGGATGGCTACACCTTC
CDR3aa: CASSSDRVKDGYTF

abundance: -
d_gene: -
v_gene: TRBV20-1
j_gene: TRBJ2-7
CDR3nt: TGCAGTGCTAGACCGGCAGAGCGCTCCTACGAGCAGTACTTC
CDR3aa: CSARPAERSYEQYF

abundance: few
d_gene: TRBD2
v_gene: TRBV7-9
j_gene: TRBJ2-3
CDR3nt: TGTGCCAGCAGCTTACCAGTGCCGGTACAGCGGGAGCAGTTGGCAGATACGCAGTATTTT
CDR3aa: CASSLPVPVQREQLADTQYF

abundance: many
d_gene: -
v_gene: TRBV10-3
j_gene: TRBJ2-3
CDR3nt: TGTGCCATCAGTGAGATCCGGATGACAGATACGCAGTATTTT
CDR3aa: CAISEIRMTDTQYF

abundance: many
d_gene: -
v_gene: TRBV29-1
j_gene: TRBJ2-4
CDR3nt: TGCAGCGCTCACCTAGCGACCAAAAACATTCAGTACTTC
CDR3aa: CSAHLATKNIQYF

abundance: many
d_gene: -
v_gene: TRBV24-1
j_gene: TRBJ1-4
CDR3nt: TGTGCCACCAGTGGAGGGACTAATGAAAAACTGTTTTTT
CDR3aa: CATSGGTNEKLFF

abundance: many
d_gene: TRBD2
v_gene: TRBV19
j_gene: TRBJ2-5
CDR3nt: TGTGCCAGTAGCCCACTAGCGGGAGAGTACCAAGAGACCCAGTACTTC
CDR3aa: CASSPLAGEYQETQYF

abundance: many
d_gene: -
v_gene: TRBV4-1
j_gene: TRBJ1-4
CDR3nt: TGCGCCAGCAGCCATGAGGGAAAAGCAACTAATGAAAAACTGTTTTTT
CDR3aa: CASSHEGKATNEKLFF

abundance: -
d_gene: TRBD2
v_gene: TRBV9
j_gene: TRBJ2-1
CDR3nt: TGTGCCAGCAGCGTAGCGGGACTACCCTACAATGAGCAGTTCTTC
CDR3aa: CASSVAGLPYNEQFF

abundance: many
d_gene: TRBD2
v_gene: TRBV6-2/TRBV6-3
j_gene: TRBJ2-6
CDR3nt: TGTGCCAGCAGCCCTCCCGGGACTAGCGGGATTGGGGCCAACGTCCTGACTTTC
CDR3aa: CASSPPGTSGIGANVLTF

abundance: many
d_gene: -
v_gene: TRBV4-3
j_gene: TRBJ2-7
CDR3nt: TGCGCCAGCAGCCAAGATCGGAGTAGACTTTCCTACGAGCAGTACTTC
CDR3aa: CASSQDRSRLSYEQYF

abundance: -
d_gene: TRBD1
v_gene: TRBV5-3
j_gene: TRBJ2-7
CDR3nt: TGTGCGAGCAGCGGTGGACAGGGGGCGGTATACGAGCAGTACTTC
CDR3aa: CASSGGQGAVYEQYF

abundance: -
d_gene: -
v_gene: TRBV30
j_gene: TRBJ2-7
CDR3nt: TGTGCCTGGAGTGGGTATAGCTCCTACGAGCAGTACTTC
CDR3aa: CAWSGYSSYEQYF

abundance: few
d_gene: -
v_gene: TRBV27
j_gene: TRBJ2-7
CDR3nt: TGTGCCAGCAGTCCCACCCCCGGAGGGTATTCGTCCCCGCGAGCGGGCTTTTCCTACGAGCAGTACTTC
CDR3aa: CASSPTPGGYSSPRAGFSYEQYF

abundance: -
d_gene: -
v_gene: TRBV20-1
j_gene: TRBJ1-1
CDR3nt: TGCAGTGCTCTAGAGCGGGGGGTGAACACTGAAGCTTTCTTT
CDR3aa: CSALERGVNTEAFF

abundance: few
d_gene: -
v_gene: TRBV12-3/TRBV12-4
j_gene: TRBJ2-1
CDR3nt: TGTGCCAGCAGTATGGACCTCAATGAGCAGTTCTTC
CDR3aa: CASSMDLNEQFF

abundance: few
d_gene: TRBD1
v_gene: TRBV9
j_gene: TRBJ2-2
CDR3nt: TGTGCCAGCAGCACCGGGACAGGGGGCTTGAGGGAGCTGTTTTTT
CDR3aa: CASSTGTGGLRELFF

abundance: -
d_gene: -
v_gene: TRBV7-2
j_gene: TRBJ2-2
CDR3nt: TGTGCCAGCACCCTAGCCGCTATCGCGAACACCGGGGAGCTGTTTTTT
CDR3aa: CASTLAAIANTGELFF

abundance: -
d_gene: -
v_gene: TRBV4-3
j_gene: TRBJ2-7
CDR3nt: TGCGCCAGCAGCCAAGATTGGGGGGGCGGGTACTACGAGCAGTACTTC
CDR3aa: CASSQDWGGGYYEQYF

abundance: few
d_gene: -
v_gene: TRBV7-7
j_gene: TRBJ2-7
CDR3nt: TGTGCTAGCAGCCCAGGACCCCCGGGGAACGAGCAGTACTTC
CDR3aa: CASSPGPPGNEQYF

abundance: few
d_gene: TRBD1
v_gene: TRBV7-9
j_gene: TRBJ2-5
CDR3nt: TGTGCCAGCAGCCCAACAGGGGGCCAAGGAGAGACCCAGTACTTC
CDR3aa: CASSPTGGQGETQYF

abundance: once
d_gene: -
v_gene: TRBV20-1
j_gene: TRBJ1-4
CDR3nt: TGCAGTGCTAGAGATACGAGGCAGCCAAATGAAAAACTGTTTTTT
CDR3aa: CSARDTRQPNEKLFF

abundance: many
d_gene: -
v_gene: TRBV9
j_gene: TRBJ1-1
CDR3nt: TGTGCCAGCAGCGAGGGAGGGGGGGGATCGGGCACTGAAGCTTTCTTT
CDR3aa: CASSEGGGGSGTEAFF

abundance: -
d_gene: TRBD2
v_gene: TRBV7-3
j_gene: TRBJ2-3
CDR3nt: TGTGCCAGCAGCTTATCGGGGGGGGTAGATACGCAGTATTTT
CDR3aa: CASSLSGGVDTQYF

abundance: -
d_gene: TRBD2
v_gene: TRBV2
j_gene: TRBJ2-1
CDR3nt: TGTGCCAGTCCGGGGGGGTCCTACAATGAGCAGTTCTTC
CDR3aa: CASPGGSYNEQFF